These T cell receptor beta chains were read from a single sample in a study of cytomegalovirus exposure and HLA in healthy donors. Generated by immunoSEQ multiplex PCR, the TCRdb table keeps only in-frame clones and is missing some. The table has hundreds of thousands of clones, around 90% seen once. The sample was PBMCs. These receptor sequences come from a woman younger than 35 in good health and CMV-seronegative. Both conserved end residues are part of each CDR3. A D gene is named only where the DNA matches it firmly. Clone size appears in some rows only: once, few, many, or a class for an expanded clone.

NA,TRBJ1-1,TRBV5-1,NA,CASSYRESINTEAFF,TGCGCCAGCAGCTACAGGGAATCGATAAACACTGAAGCTTTCTTT
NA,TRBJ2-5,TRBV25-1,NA,CASSMGGEETQYF,TGTGCCAGCAGTATGGGCGGGGAAGAGACCCAGTACTTC
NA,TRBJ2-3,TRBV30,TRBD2,CAWRLAGVTDTQYF,TGTGCCTGGAGGCTAGCGGGGGTCACAGATACGCAGTATTTT
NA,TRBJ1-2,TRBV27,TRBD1,CASSSGQGGSGYTF,TGTGCCAGCAGTTCGGGACAGGGTGGAAGTGGCTACACCTTC
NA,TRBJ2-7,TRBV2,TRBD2,CASSEKAGGRHEQYF,TGTGCCAGCAGTGAAAAAGCGGGGGGGAGACACGAGCAGTACTTC
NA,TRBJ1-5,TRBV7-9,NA,CASSSTGLSNQPQHF,TGTGCCAGCAGCTCAACAGGGCTTAGCAATCAGCCCCAGCATTTT
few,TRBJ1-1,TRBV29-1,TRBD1,CSVGQGRNTEAFF,TGCAGCGTTGGACAGGGGAGGAACACTGAAGCTTTCTTT
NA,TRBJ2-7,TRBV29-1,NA,CSVEGQEDLKQYF,TGCAGCGTTGAAGGACAGGAGGACTTGAAGCAGTACTTC
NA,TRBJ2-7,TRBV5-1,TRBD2,CASSLDGTSGFSLPYEQYF,TGCGCCAGCAGCTTGGACGGGACTAGCGGGTTTAGCTTACCCTACGAGCAGTACTTC
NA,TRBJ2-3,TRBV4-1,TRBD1,CASSPPDRGVFADTQYF,TGCGCCAGCAGCCCCCCCGACAGGGGGGTTTTCGCAGATACGCAGTATTTT
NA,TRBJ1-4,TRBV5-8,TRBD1,CASRRGQTVNEKLFF,TGTGCCAGCAGGCGGGGACAGACCGTTAATGAAAAACTGTTTTTT
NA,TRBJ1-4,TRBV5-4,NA,CASSREPTNEKLFF,TGTGCCAGCAGTAGAGAGCCAACTAATGAAAAACTGTTTTTT
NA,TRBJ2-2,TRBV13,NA,CASIRRRTAITGELFF,TGTGCCAGCATACGCCGTCGGACAGCGATCACCGGGGAGCTGTTTTTT
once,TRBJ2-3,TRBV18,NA,CASSPERGTPTDTQYF,TGTGCCAGCTCACCAGAGCGAGGGACACCCACAGATACGCAGTATTTT
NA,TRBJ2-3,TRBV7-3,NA,CASSLTGLQGNTQYF,TGTGCCAGCAGCTTAACGGGACTCCAAGGGAATACGCAGTATTTT
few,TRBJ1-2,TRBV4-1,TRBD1,CASSQVGQDYGYTF,TGCGCCAGCAGCCAAGTGGGACAGGACTATGGCTACACCTTC
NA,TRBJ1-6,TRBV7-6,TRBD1,CASSARTGNNSPLHF,TGTGCCAGCAGCGCGCGGACAGGGAATAATTCACCCCTCCACTTT
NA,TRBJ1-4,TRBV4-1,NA,CASSQVGGASTNEKLFF,TGCGCCAGCAGCCAAGTTGGGGGGGCGTCCACTAATGAAAAACTGTTTTTT
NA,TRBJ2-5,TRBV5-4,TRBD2,CASSLLGGQETQYF,TGTGCCAGCAGCTTGTTGGGGGGGCAAGAGACCCAGTACTTC
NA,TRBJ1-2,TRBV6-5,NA,CASSYSIAPLRGGYTF,TGTGCCAGCAGTTACTCGATTGCGCCCCTCCGCGGTGGCTACACCTTC
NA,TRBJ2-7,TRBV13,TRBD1,CASSVPGQGGYEQYF,TGTGCCAGCAGCGTACCGGGACAGGGGGGATACGAGCAGTACTTC
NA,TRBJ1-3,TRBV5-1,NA,CASSSALVQGPGNTIYF,TGCGCCAGCAGCTCCGCGTTAGTACAGGGTCCTGGAAACACCATATATTTT
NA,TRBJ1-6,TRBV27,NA,CASSAVKTGSSPLHF,TGTGCCAGCTCCGCCGTTAAAACCGGGAGTTCACCCCTCCACTTT
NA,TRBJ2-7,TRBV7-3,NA,CASSLTGPAYEQYF,TGTGCCAGCAGCTTAACGGGGCCCGCCTACGAGCAGTACTTC
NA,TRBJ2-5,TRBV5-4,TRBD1,CASSRDRGSVYF,TGTGCCAGCAGCCGGGACAGGGGTAGCGTGTACTTC
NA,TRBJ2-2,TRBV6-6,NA,CASTLAESGELFF,TGTGCCAGCACCCTCGCCGAGAGTGGGGAGCTGTTTTTT
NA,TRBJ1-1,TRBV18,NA,CASSPLVGFPGAEAFF,TGTGCCAGCTCACCACTTGTCGGTTTTCCAGGCGCTGAAGCTTTCTTT
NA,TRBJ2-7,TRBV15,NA,CATSRALREDEQYF,TGTGCCACCAGCAGAGCCCTAAGGGAGGACGAGCAGTACTTC
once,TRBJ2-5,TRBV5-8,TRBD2,CASSFGRGIQETQYF,TGTGCCAGCAGCTTTGGGAGGGGAATCCAAGAGACCCAGTACTTC
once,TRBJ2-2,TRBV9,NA,CASSKTGNSNTGELFF,TGTGCCAGCAGCAAGACGGGGAACTCGAACACCGGGGAGCTGTTTTTT
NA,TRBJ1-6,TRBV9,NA,CASSGAGYNSPLHF,TGTGCCAGCAGCGGCGCAGGGTACAATTCACCCCTCCACTTT
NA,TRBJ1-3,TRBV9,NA,CASSVQASGNTIYF,TGTGCCAGCAGCGTGCAAGCCTCTGGAAACACCATATATTTT
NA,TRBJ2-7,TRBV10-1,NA,CASRQGNYEQYF,TGCGCCAGCAGACAGGGAAATTACGAGCAGTACTTC
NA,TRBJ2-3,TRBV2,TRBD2,CASSGGRAGRGDTQYF,TGTGCCAGCAGTGGAGGTCGAGCGGGGCGAGGAGATACGCAGTATTTT
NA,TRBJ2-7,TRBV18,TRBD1,CASSPPQGAKEQYF,TGTGCCAGCTCACCACCTCAGGGGGCTAAGGAGCAGTACTTC
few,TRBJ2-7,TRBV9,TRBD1,CASSVTGGTSYEQYF,TGTGCCAGCAGCGTTACAGGGGGGACTTCCTACGAGCAGTACTTC
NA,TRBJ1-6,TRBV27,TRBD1,CASSLSTGSSYNSPLHF,TGTGCCAGCAGCCTATCGACAGGGAGCTCCTATAATTCACCCCTCCACTTT
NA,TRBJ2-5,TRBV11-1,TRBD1,CASSPRDRVQETQYF,TGTGCCAGCAGCCCCCGGGACAGGGTCCAAGAGACCCAGTACTTC
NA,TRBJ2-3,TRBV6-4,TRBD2,CASSDSTSGATDTQYF,TGTGCCAGCAGTGACTCGACTAGCGGGGCCACAGATACGCAGTATTTT
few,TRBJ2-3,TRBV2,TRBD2,CASSVSRLAGNNTQYF,TGTGCCAGCAGTGTGAGTCGGCTAGCGGGGAATAATACGCAGTATTTT
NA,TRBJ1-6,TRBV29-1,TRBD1,CSVEQGQGVFFYSPLHF,TGCAGCGTTGAACAGGGGCAGGGGGTGTTTTTTTATTCCCCCCTCCACTTT
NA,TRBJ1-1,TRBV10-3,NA,CAISRQNTEAFF,TGTGCCATCAGCCGACAGAACACTGAAGCTTTCTTT